The rows below give T cell receptor beta chains drawn from one sample of a study of blood T cell repertoires in COVID-19. Some clones are missing from TCRdb's copy, which holds only in-frame ones; the method was immunoSEQ multiplex PCR. The data show roughly 180,000 clones, roughly three quarters seen once. Sequenced: peripheral blood. The source of these receptors is a man aged 55 to 70 with active or convalescent COVID-19. Each CDR3 is given with its conserved first and last residue. The D gene is left open where the match is weak. Clone sizes are given selectively: once, few, many, or a class where the clone is expanded.

v_gene	d_gene	j_gene	abundance	CDR3nt	CDR3aa
TRBV30	NA	TRBJ1-1	once	TGTGCCTGGAACGGGGAGGTCGCTGAAGCTTTCTTT	CAWNGEVAEAFF
TRBV18	NA	TRBJ2-1	once	TGTGCCAGCTCTACAGGGTTCGATGAGCAGTTCTTC	CASSTGFDEQFF
TRBV5-1	NA	TRBJ2-2	NA	TGCGCCAGCAGCTTGATAGCGGCGGAGGGGCCCGGGGAGCTGTTTTTT	CASSLIAAEGPGELFF
TRBV21-1	NA	TRBJ2-7	NA	TGTGCCAGCAGCAAAGTGGGAGACAACTCCTACGAGCAGTACTTC	CASSKVGDNSYEQYF
TRBV5-5	NA	TRBJ2-1	few	TGTGCCAGCAGCGACCGAAGGGGGATCTCCAATGAGCAGTTCTTC	CASSDRRGISNEQFF
TRBV5-1	NA	TRBJ2-1	NA	TGCGCCAGCAGATCAGGGGGGTCGTACAATGAGCAGTTCTTC	CASRSGGSYNEQFF
TRBV10-3	TRBD1	TRBJ2-2	NA	TGTGCCATCAGCCGCCGGACAGGGAACACCGGGGAGCTGTTTTTT	CAISRRTGNTGELFF
TRBV3-1/TRBV3-2	NA	TRBJ2-2	NA	TGTGCCAGCAGCCCGGGATGGACCGGGGAGCTGTTTTTT	CASSPGWTGELFF
TRBV5-1	TRBD2	TRBJ2-2	NA	TGCGCCAGCAGCTATAGCGGGAGGGGGACCGGGGAGCTGTTTTTT	CASSYSGRGTGELFF
TRBV20-1	TRBD2	TRBJ2-1	NA	TGCAGTGCTAGTGGGACTAGCGGCCTCAATGAGCAGTTCTTC	CSASGTSGLNEQFF
TRBV28	NA	TRBJ1-2	NA	TGTGCCACCACCCCCCTTAGACAGAACTATGGCTACACCTTC	CATTPLRQNYGYTF
TRBV27	NA	TRBJ2-2	NA	TGTGCCAGCAGTACTATCCTCTCCGGGGAGCTGTTTTTT	CASSTILSGELFF
TRBV28	TRBD1	TRBJ2-7	once	TGTGCCATCCGCCGACAGGGCACCTACGAGCAGTACTTC	CAIRRQGTYEQYF
TRBV4-3	NA	TRBJ1-5	NA	TGCGCCAGCAGCCAAGATCTCTTGAATCCTTCGGGCAATCAGCCCCAGCATTTT	CASSQDLLNPSGNQPQHF
TRBV9	TRBD2	TRBJ2-7	NA	TGTGCCAGCAGCGAAAGCACGACTAGCGGGAGAAGGTACGAGCAGTACTTC	CASSESTTSGRRYEQYF
TRBV28	TRBD1	TRBJ2-5	NA	TGTGCCAGCAGTGCCGACAGGGAAAGGCGAGAGACCCAGTACTTC	CASSADRERRETQYF